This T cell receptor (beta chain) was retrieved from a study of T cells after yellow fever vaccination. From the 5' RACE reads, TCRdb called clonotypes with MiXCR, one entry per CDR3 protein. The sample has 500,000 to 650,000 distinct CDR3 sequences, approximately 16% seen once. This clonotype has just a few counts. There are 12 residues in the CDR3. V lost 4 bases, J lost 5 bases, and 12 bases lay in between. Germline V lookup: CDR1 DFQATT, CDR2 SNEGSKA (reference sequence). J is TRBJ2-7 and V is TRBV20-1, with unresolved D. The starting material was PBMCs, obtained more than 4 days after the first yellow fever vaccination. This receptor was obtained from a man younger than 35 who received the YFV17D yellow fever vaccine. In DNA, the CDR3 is TGCAGTGCTACCAGCTCCGGCAACGAGCAGTACTTC. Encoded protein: CSATSSGNEQYF.